Listed here are 6 T cell receptor beta chains from one sample, sequenced in a study of T cell changes during pregnancy in multiple sclerosis. TCRdb's table, derived via immunoSEQ multiplex PCR, lists solely in-frame clones and lacks some. The sample consists of about 76,000 clones, 80% to 95% of them appearing once. The sample consisted of peripheral blood, taken after pregnancy. The receptors were gathered from a female donor in good health, enrolled as a control in a pregnancy study.

V is TRBV27 and J is TRBJ2-2, with 9 bases aligning to TRBD2. Germline lookup yields CDR1 MNHEY and CDR2 SMNVEV (reference sequence). There are 17 residues in the CDR3. V gave up 2 bases and J gave up 6 bases; unmatched junction bases: 10. CDR3 in amino acids: CASSLIAGESLSGELFF. As DNA, the CDR3 is TGTGCCAGCAGTTTAATAGCGGGGGAAAGTTTATCCGGGGAGCTGTTTTTT.

V and J are TRBV7-9 and TRBJ2-1; no clear D gene. V was pared by 4 bases and J by 9 bases, with 10 bases between. CDR3 length equals 12 residues. Germline values: CDR1 SEHNR, CDR2 FQNEAQ (reference sequence). This chain's CDR3 is CASSSLTFEQFF. CDR3 nucleotide sequence: TGTGCCAGCAGCTCCCTGACATTTGAGCAGTTCTTC.

The chain employs TRBV30 and TRBJ2-7; 13 bases map to TRBD2. Trimming cost V 2 bases and J 0 bases; bases outside gene matches: 13. CDR1 GTSNPN and CDR2 SVGIG come from the germline V gene (reference sequence). The CDR3 contains 19 residues. The CDR3 is CAWSPQRGTSGISSYEQYF. DNA of the CDR3: TGTGCCTGGAGTCCCCAGCGCGGGACTAGCGGGATTAGCTCCTACGAGCAGTACTTC.

V usage is TRBV27 and J usage is TRBJ2-2, with 9 bases that match TRBD1. Germline CDR1 and CDR2: MNHEY and SMNVEV (reference sequence). The V and J ends lost 3 bases and 6 bases, in that order; junction bases with no gene match: 2. The CDR3 consists of 14 residues. CDR3 residues: CASSLNRGPGELFF. The CDR3 DNA follows: TGTGCCAGCAGTTTGAACAGGGGGCCCGGGGAGCTGTTTTTT.

The chain couples TRBV7-9 to TRBJ1-2, with 7 bases fitting TRBD1. Germline V gene data show CDR1 as SEHNR and CDR2 as FQNEAQ (reference sequence). The CDR3 is 15 residues long. J was trimmed by 4 bases and V by 7 bases; bases with no gene match: 12. The CDR3 bases are TGTGCCAGCACCAAAGACAGGGTTGTTGCCTATGGCTACACCTTC. Protein: CASTKDRVVAYGYTF.

J is TRBJ1-2 and V is TRBV27, with D unresolved. V lost 4 bases to trimming and J lost 7 bases, with 10 bases between them. This CDR3 is built from 12 residues. The germline V gene encodes CDR1 MNHEY and CDR2 SMNVEV (reference sequence). Written as DNA, the CDR3 is TGTGCCAGCAGTTCCGCCGGTCTTGGCTACACCTTC. Protein sequence: CASSSAGLGYTF.